This TCR beta chain was captured in a study of OX40 agonist ivuxolimab in advanced cancers. On the study more broadly: The dose of intravenous ivuxolimab that patients received every 2 weeks ranged from 0.01 to 10 mg/kg.

As regards this clone: Its antigen is not known.

Here immunoSEQ multiplex PCR was the method, and the copy in TCRdb shows in-frame clones only, minus some. The sample has 14,000 or so clones; 60% to 85% are singletons. Study-level results: At 0.1 to 3.0 mg/kg, clonal expansion of CD4+ and CD8+ blood T cells had occurred by week 6.

The CDR3 spans 13 residues. The V end was cut by 4 bases, the J end by 5 bases, with 10 bases between. Germline CDR1 and CDR2: SGDLS and YYNGEE. The TCR comes from an adult with an advanced solid tumor such as melanoma, head and neck, liver or kidney cancer. The chain recombines TRBV9 with TRBJ2-1; D gene uncertain. The input for sequencing was CD4+ or CD8+ T cells sorted from blood, taken in a trial of the OX40 agonist ivuxolimab. Here the CDR3 reads CASSLYGDNEQFF. CDR3 coding DNA: TGTGCCAGCAGCCTTTATGGAGACAATGAGCAGTTCTTC.